This T cell receptor (beta chain) was sequenced during a study of chemoradiotherapy in HPV16-positive cancers. Study conclusions and caveats: Non-HPV-specific T cells did not expand in tumors during treatment, whereas candidate HPV-specific clones and E7-related motifs did. In HPV16-positive patients, HPV-responsive T-cell expansion tracked better recurrence-free survival.

With 3 bases clipped from V and 3 bases from J, the junction kept 2 bases outside the gene matches. The CDR3 is 14 amino acids. CDR1 LGHNA and CDR2 YNFKEQ come from the germline V gene. Only in-frame clones appear in the TCRdb table, and some are missing; sequencing was by immunoSEQ multiplex PCR. The sample lists 1,500 to 2,000 clones, 82% occurring once. Remarks on this clone: The antigen is not known.

The gene calls are TRBV4-2 and TRBJ2-3, with 8 bases that match TRBD2. The specimen was tumor tissue, collected from a patient who underwent chemoradiotherapy. This sequence was found in a human donor with HPV-associated anogenital cancer. CDR3 residues: CASSQGLETDTQYF. The CDR3 nucleotides read TGTGCCAGCAGCCAGGGACTAGAAACAGATACGCAGTATTTT.